What follows are 15 T cell receptor beta chains derived from one specimen sequenced in a study of T-cell memory formation after mild COVID-19. TCRdb reprocessed the 5' RACE reads via MiXCR and lists one record per CDR3 protein. The data show approximately 400,000 distinct CDR3 sequences, with more than 15% seen just once and roughly 21% held by the top ten. The specimen was PBMCs or a T cell subset sorted from them (not recorded which). The receptors derive from a man between 18 and 35 years old who had mild COVID-19 (a few samples of this study predate the infection). Cell type and time point are not known.

The table lists this clonotype with a count of one. The gene calls are TRBV5-4 and TRBJ1-6; the D is unclear. Germline V gene sequence: CDR1 SGHNT, CDR2 YYREEE (reference sequence). Trimming took off 2 bases at V and 10 bases at J, with 10 bases between the two ends. The length of the CDR3 is 13 residues. CDR3 coding DNA: TGTGCCAGCAGCTTTACCCGGGAGTCACCCCTCCACTTT. It encodes CASSFTRESPLHF.

V gene TRBV6-5 combines with J gene TRBJ1-6, with a possible D match to TRBD1 (6 bases). V was clipped by 6 bases and J by 11 bases, with 14 bases between them. The CDR3 covers 13 residues. Germline CDR1 is MNHEY and CDR2 is SVGAGI. CDR3 coding DNA: TGTGCCAGCAGCCGGACAGACGGTACACCCCTCCACTTT. Protein sequence: CASSRTDGTPLHF.

This clonotype has a handful of counts. The chain joins TRBV20-1 to TRBJ1-1; D may be TRBD1 (6 bases). The V end was cut by 2 bases, the J end by 7 bases, with 11 bases between. The CDR3 has 12 amino acids. Looked up from germline, CDR1 is DFQATT and CDR2 is SNEGSKA (reference sequence). CDR3: CSARYEGGEAFF. The CDR3 region has the DNA TGCAGTGCTAGATATGAGGGGGGTGAAGCTTTCTTT.

The gene calls are TRBV11-3 and TRBJ2-3; tentatively, D is TRBD1 or TRBD2 (5 bases each). The CDR3 is 14 amino acids. Germline V lookup: CDR1 SGHNT, CDR2 YENEEA. Trimming took off 4 bases at V and 6 bases at J, with 14 bases between the two ends. The CDR3 spells CASSSRDRPDTQYF. CDR3 DNA: TGTGCCAGCAGCTCTCGGGACCGACCGGATACGCAGTATTTT.

This clonotype was counted a few times. The V gene is TRBV20-1, the J gene TRBJ2-5; 9 nucleotides line up with TRBD2. Trimming removed 0 bases from V and 4 bases from J; junction bases left unmatched: 6. Germline V CDR1 and CDR2: DFQATT, SNEGSKA (reference sequence). The CDR3 has 15 amino acids. The CDR3, as DNA: TGCAGTGCTAGAGATGCGGGGGGGCCAGGAGAGACCCAGTACTTC. This sequence encodes CSARDAGGPGETQYF.

This chain connects TRBV2 to TRBJ2-5, with TRBD1 identical over 11 bases. The CDR3 extends over 14 amino acids. With V trimmed by 7 bases and J by 5 bases, 6 bases remained unmatched. In germline, CDR1 is SNHLY, CDR2 FYNNEI. This CDR3 reads CASMQDRGHETQYF. The CDR3 bases are TGTGCCAGCATGCAGGACAGGGGGCACGAGACCCAGTACTTC.

This clonotype has a handful of counts. The rearrangement joins TRBV9 to TRBJ2-7, with unresolved D. Trimming took off 2 bases at V and 6 bases at J, with 12 bases between the two ends. The CDR3 extends over 13 amino acids. The germline V gene has CDR1 SGDLS and CDR2 YYNGEE. CDR3 sequence reads: CASSVVAAGEQYF. In nucleotides, the CDR3 is TGTGCCAGCAGCGTCGTCGCCGCCGGCGAGCAGTACTTC.

The chain recombines TRBV29-1 with TRBJ2-1; 7 nucleotides align to TRBD1. Trimming removed 3 bases from V and 6 bases from J; junction bases left unmatched: 11. The CDR3 totals 15 residues. The V gene's germline CDR1 is SQVTM and CDR2 ANQGSEA. In nucleotides, the CDR3 is TGCAGCGTTGATTACACCGGGACAGAGTCCAATGAGCAGTTCTTC. It encodes CSVDYTGTESNEQFF.

This clonotype showed up many times. Written as DNA, the CDR3 is TGCAGCGTTGCGGACGGTCTAATTGGCAATCAGCCCCAGCATTTT. Encoded protein: CSVADGLIGNQPQHF. The V and J genes are TRBV29-1 and TRBJ1-5, with D uncertain. The CDR3 covers 15 residues. Germline lookup yields CDR1 SQVTM and CDR2 ANQGSEA. The V and J ends lost 4 bases and 2 bases respectively, with 15 bases between them.

The table lists this clonotype with a few counts. The chain couples TRBV6-2 or TRBV6-3 to TRBJ2-7; tentatively, D is TRBD2 (5 bases). V gave up 6 bases and J gave up 6 bases, with 12 bases separating them. Germline CDR1 reads MNHEY; CDR2 reads SVGEGT. The CDR3 length is 12 residues. The CDR3 spells CASSAVGVEQYV. CDR3 coding DNA: TGTGCCAGCAGCGCCGTCGGGGTCGAGCAGTACGTC.

V gene TRBV5-1 combines with J gene TRBJ2-2; D might be TRBD1 (7 bases). This CDR3 comprises 14 residues. Trimming cost V 5 bases and J 3 bases, with 11 bases left between them. The V gene's germline CDR1 is SGHRS and CDR2 YFSETQ. The CDR3, as DNA: TGCGCCAGCAGTACAGGGGACTACACCGGGGAGCTGTTTTTT. It yields the protein CASSTGDYTGELFF.

This clonotype was counted a few times. This chain joins TRBV12-3 or TRBV12-4 and TRBJ1-4; 7 positions match TRBD1. Germline trimming cut 5 bases from V and 8 bases from J; bases unmatched to any gene: 8. The CDR3 loop spans 14 amino acids. The CDR3 region is CASSDQGVGEKLFF. Written as DNA, the CDR3 is TGTGCCAGCAGTGATCAGGGGGTGGGGGAAAAACTGTTTTTT.

The V gene is TRBV20-1, the J gene TRBJ2-3; perhaps D is TRBD1 or TRBD2 (6 bases each). With 1 base removed from V and 2 bases from J, the gap between germline ends came to 10 bases. This CDR3 region has 14 residues. The germline CDR1 and CDR2 sequences are DFQATT and SNEGSKA (reference sequence). The DNA for the CDR3 is TGCAGTGCTAGAGTGACGGGGGCCACAGATACGCAGTATTTT. Its translation: CSARVTGATDTQYF.

The CDR3 region is CASSQDPSGGTQETQYF. The CDR3 region has the DNA TGTGCCAGCAGCCAAGATCCTAGCGGGGGGACCCAAGAGACCCAGTACTTC. The chain carries TRBV4-2 and TRBJ2-5; 11 positions agree with TRBD2. With V trimmed by 0 bases and J by 1 base, 4 bases remained unmatched. There are 17 residues in the CDR3. Germline-derived CDR1 and CDR2 are LGHNA and YNFKEQ.

This clonotype was picked up a small number of times. The V gene is TRBV5-1, the J gene TRBJ2-1, with 7 bases that match TRBD2. From germline, CDR1 is SGHRS and CDR2 YFSETQ. Trimming cost V 7 bases and J 5 bases; bases outside gene matches: 12. The CDR3 contains 15 residues. CDR3 nucleotide sequence: TGCGCCAGCTCCTTATGGGGGGGATCCGACAATGAGCAGTTCTTC. This codes for CASSLWGGSDNEQFF.